This T cell receptor (beta chain) came from a study of cytomegalovirus exposure and HLA in healthy donors. V was clipped by 6 bases and J by 7 bases; unmatched bases: 8. Looked up from germline, CDR1 is MNHEY and CDR2 is SVGAGI. The CDR3 consists of 13 residues. This clone was counted a single time. The repertoire was sequenced with immunoSEQ multiplex PCR; TCRdb's copy has only in-frame clones and lacks some. The table shows some 160,000 clones, with 70% to 90% occurring only once. The V gene is TRBV6-5, the J gene TRBJ1-2; 7 bases are shared with TRBD1. This receptor was taken from a man between 18 and 35 years old in good health and CMV-seronegative. The source material was PBMCs. The DNA for the CDR3 is TGTGCCAGCAGCAACAGGGGCGGCTTTGGCTACACCTTC. It specifies CASSNRGGFGYTF.